The clone carrying this T cell receptor (beta chain) was observed a few times. This entry is derived from a study of blood T cells in healthy people across ages. Germline V lookup: CDR1 MDHEN, CDR2 SYDVKM. The J segment lost 5 bases and the V segment lost 3 bases, leaving 7 bases of the junction unmatched. The CDR3 spans 15 residues. Together with a sample-barcoded 5' primer, a J-beta primer mix was included in a second PCR lasting roughly 7 to 11 cycles. TCRdb passed the 5' RACE reads through MiXCR, listing each CDR3 protein once. The profile shows about 1.6 million distinct CDR3 sequences, roughly 32% of them singletons. A minimum of 6.5 million PBMCs was isolated per sample.

The sequenced sample consisted of blood. This sequence joins TRBV28 and TRBJ2-1, with TRBD2 matching 7 bases. This clonotype was sampled from a woman in her thirties in good health. The CDR3: CASSLGGEINNEQFF. The CDR3 DNA follows: TGTGCCAGCAGTTTGGGGGGGGAGATAAACAATGAGCAGTTCTTC.